The present T cell receptor (beta chain) was sequenced within a study of radiotherapy plus CTLA-4 blockade in lung cancer. Study as a whole: Disease control was achieved by less than 40% of patients, and objective responses by more than 15%.

Patients with chemo-refractory metastatic non-small-cell lung cancer received focal radiation plus CTLA-4 blockade with ipilimumab. The CDR3 is made up of 15 amino acids. Germline V gives CDR1 MDHEN, CDR2 SYDVKM. V lost 5 bases and J lost 2; bases outside the gene matches: 4. Study conclusions and caveats: Radiotherapy plus ipilimumab was followed by expansion in blood of tumor-derived TCR clones. Early blood T cell clone dynamics, with interferon-beta, were reported to best predict response.

As for this clone: Antigen specificity is unknown.

Sequenced by immunoSEQ multiplex PCR; TCRdb stores in-frame clones only, minus some. The sample shows 80,000 or so clones, around 76% of them seen only once. Sequencing was performed on peripheral blood, taken from a patient treated with radiotherapy plus ipilimumab. The gene calls are TRBV28 and TRBJ2-1, with 9 bases matching TRBD2. The receptor was isolated from a human donor with non-small cell lung cancer whose response to radiotherapy plus ipilimumab could not be evaluated. Some clones in this sample may be carry-over from other donors' samples. The CDR3 region is CASSMGLAAYNEQFF. The CDR3 region has the DNA TGTGCCAGCAGTATGGGACTAGCCGCCTACAATGAGCAGTTCTTC. The whole variable domain, filled in from reference TRBV28 and TRBJ2-1, reads DVKVTQSSRYLVKRTGEKVFLECVQDMDHENMFWYRQDPGLGLRLIYFSYDVKMKEKGDIPEGYSVSREKKERFSLILESASTNQTSMYLCASSMGLAAYNEQFFGPGTRLTVL.